This TCR beta chain was identified in a study of CD8 T cells in ankylosing spondylitis. Study-level points and caveats: Clones linked to disease, bearing a CD8+ phenotype, were relatively rare in peripheral blood.

The ends were cut back, 6 bases at V and 4 bases at J, with 12 bases in the middle. The CDR3 is 13 residues long. Germline CDR1 reads ENHRY; CDR2 reads SYGVKD. Ten or more counts support this clonotype. Its antigen remains unknown. Preparation of TCR beta libraries was done by quantitative 5'-RACE with molecular barcodes. TCRdb reprocessed the 5' RACE reads via MiXCR and lists one record per CDR3 protein. The sample comprises around 230,000 distinct CDR3 sequences, 7.5% to 9% of which are singletons, and around 7% rests with the top ten. The V and J genes are TRBV10-3 and TRBJ1-1; D is ambiguous. The source is a male donor with ankylosing spondylitis or in good health (not recorded which). The sequenced sample consisted of blood, either unsorted or a sorted T cell fraction (not recorded which). CDR3 nucleotides: TGTGCCATCAGGGACGGTGAAGGCACTGAAGCTTTCTTT. Translating it yields CAIRDGEGTEAFF.